This entry lists 17 T cell receptor beta chains sequenced from one sample in a study of blood T cell repertoires in COVID-19. TCRdb's copy holds only in-frame clones and misses some; the assay was immunoSEQ multiplex PCR. Of over 300,000 clones listed, 70% to 90% are singletons. Sequencing used PBMCs or T cells enriched from blood (not recorded which). These receptor sequences come from a woman aged 18-29 years who had recovered from COVID-19.

The rearrangement links TRBV18 to TRBJ1-2, with D maybe TRBD1 (6 bases). V lost 5 bases, J lost 2 bases, and 9 bases lay in between. CDR3 length: 13 amino acids. Germline V gene sequence: CDR1 KGHSH, CDR2 LQKENI. The CDR3 DNA sequence: TGTGCCAGCTCAACAGACAGGAACTATGGCTACACCTTC. Its protein product is CASSTDRNYGYTF.

V is TRBV7-9 and J is TRBJ2-3, with 11 bases that match TRBD2. V lost 5 bases to trimming and J lost 2 bases; unmatched junction nucleotides: 12. This CDR3 contains 18 residues. CDR1 SEHNR and CDR2 FQNEAQ come from the germline V gene (reference sequence). CDR3 region: CASSLLAPSGGITDTQYF. In DNA form, the CDR3 reads TGTGCCAGCAGCCTACTCGCTCCTAGCGGGGGGATCACAGATACGCAGTATTTT.

The chain couples TRBV6-5 to TRBJ1-2; perhaps TRBD1 as D (5 bases). Trimming left V 9 bases short and J 8 bases short, with 16 bases between. The CDR3 is 12 amino acids. Germline V lookup: CDR1 MNHEY, CDR2 SVGAGI. In DNA, the CDR3 is TGTGCCAGTGGGGGGGGATGGAGCGGCTACACCTTC. Translation: CASGGGWSGYTF.

The chain links TRBV10-3 to TRBJ1-2, with 8 bases that match TRBD1. The CDR3 loop spans 14 amino acids. V dropped 5 bases and J dropped 2; count of bases not matched to a gene: 4. The germline gives CDR1 ENHRY, CDR2 SYGVKD. The CDR3 loop reads CAISRGQVNYGYTF. The CDR3, as DNA: TGTGCCATCAGTAGGGGACAGGTAAACTATGGCTACACCTTC.

This chain uses TRBV7-9 with TRBJ2-7; possibly TRBD2 for D (6 bases). The CDR3 extends over 15 amino acids. Germline V gene lookup returns CDR1 SEHNR and CDR2 FQNEAQ (reference sequence). V was clipped by 5 bases and J by 4 bases, with 18 bases between them. The CDR3 DNA sequence: TGTGCCAGCAGCCCCCCCTCGGCCGGGGGTTACGAGCAGTACTTC. Protein product: CASSPPSAGGYEQYF. The whole variable domain, filled in from reference TRBV7-9 and TRBJ2-7, reads DTGVSQNPRHKITKRGQNVTFRCDPISEHNRLYWYRQTLGQGPEFLTYFQNEAQLEKSRLLSDRFSAERPKGSFSTLEIQRTEQGDSAMYLCASSPPSAGGYEQYFGPGTRLTVT.

The chain has TRBV5-5 and TRBJ2-7; 9 bases align to TRBD2. CDR1 SGHKS and CDR2 YYEKEE come from the germline V gene (reference sequence). The junction had 5 bases not matched to a gene; V was cut back by 4 bases and J by 0 bases. This CDR3 contains 15 residues. The CDR3 loop is CASSVTSGHSYEQYF. As DNA, the CDR3 is TGTGCCAGCAGCGTGACTAGCGGACACTCCTACGAGCAGTACTTC.

V usage is TRBV3-1 (or the pseudogene TRBV3-2) and J usage is TRBJ1-5; the match to TRBD1 covers 10 bases. The CDR3 is 15 residues long. V lost 3 bases, J lost 2 bases, and 1 base stayed unmatched. The germline CDR1 and CDR2 sequences are LGHDT and YNNKEL (reference sequence). CDR3 residues: CASSHGTGGNQPQHF. CDR3 DNA sequence: TGTGCCAGCAGCCACGGGACAGGGGGCAATCAGCCCCAGCATTTT.

The V gene is TRBV4-1, the J gene TRBJ2-7; 10 nucleotides agree with TRBD1. The CDR3 sequence is 16 residues long. Germline lookup yields CDR1 MGHRA and CDR2 YSYEKL. The junction had 7 bases not matched to a gene; V was cut back by 1 base and J by 4 bases. The CDR3 protein is CASSQVGTGVKYEQYF. CDR3 nucleotides: TGCGCCAGCAGCCAAGTTGGGACAGGGGTTAAATACGAGCAGTACTTC.

In this sample, this clone turned up a few times. Here the CDR3 reads CASSLEAGKEKLFF. In nucleotides, the CDR3 is TGCGCCAGCAGCTTGGAGGCAGGGAAAGAAAAACTGTTTTTT. This sequence joins TRBV5-1 and TRBJ1-4; D might be TRBD1 (5 bases). The CDR3 consists of 14 residues. Between the trimmed V and J ends, which lost 0 bases and 8 bases, there was a span of 11 bases. Germline loops: CDR1 SGHRS, CDR2 YFSETQ. The full variable domain, completed using reference TRBV5-1 and TRBJ1-4, is KAGVTQTPRYLIKTRGQQVTLSCSPISGHRSVSWYQQTPGQGLQFLFEYFSETQRNKGNFPGRFSGRQFSNSRSEMNVSTLELGDSALYLCASSLEAGKEKLFFGSGTQLSVL.

V gene TRBV4-2 combines with J gene TRBJ2-1; D is undetermined. V was trimmed by 0 bases and J by 1 base, leaving 10 bases between them. The germline V gene has CDR1 LGHNA and CDR2 YNFKEQ. The CDR3 runs 16 residues. CDR3 region: CASSQDFVVSYNEQFF. The CDR3 DNA reads as TGTGCCAGCAGCCAAGATTTCGTCGTTTCCTACAATGAGCAGTTCTTC.

The V and J genes are TRBV7-9 and TRBJ2-3, with 7 nucleotides matching TRBD2. Losses at the gene ends were 5 bases for V and 1 base for J; bases not matched to a gene: 12. Per the germline V gene, CDR1 is SEHNR and CDR2 is FQNEAQ (reference sequence). The CDR3 covers 17 residues. The CDR3 here is CASSLWVGAGGTDTQYF. CDR3 DNA: TGTGCCAGCAGCCTTTGGGTCGGGGCGGGGGGCACAGATACGCAGTATTTT.

This clone was found a few times. J is TRBJ1-3 and V is TRBV18; weak D call: TRBD1 (5 bases). The CDR3 consists of 14 residues. Germline CDR1 reads KGHSH; CDR2 reads LQKENI. Trimming took off 0 bases at V and 8 bases at J, with 11 bases between the two ends. This CDR3 reads CASSPPSGFDTIYF. The CDR3 bases are TGTGCCAGCTCACCACCCTCAGGGTTTGACACCATATATTTT. Based on the CDR3 plus reference TRBV18 and TRBJ1-3, the full variable domain is NAGVMQNPRHLVRRRGQEARLRCSPMKGHSHVYWYRQLPEEGLKFMVYLQKENIIDESGMPKERFSAEFPKEGPSILRIQQVVRGDSAAYFCASSPPSGFDTIYFGEGSWLTVV.

This clone was counted a few times. This CDR3 is CAISDEGGNTEAFF. In nucleotides, the CDR3 is TGTGCCATCAGTGATGAGGGAGGAAACACTGAAGCTTTCTTT. The J gene is TRBJ1-1, the V gene TRBV10-3, with D hard to call. V was shortened by 3 bases and J by 2 bases, with 10 bases between the two germline ends. The CDR3 sequence is 14 residues long. Germline assignment: CDR1 ENHRY and CDR2 SYGVKD.

The rearrangement links TRBV19 to TRBJ1-2, with D perhaps matching TRBD1 (6 bases). Trimming took off 3 bases at V and 1 base at J, with 6 bases between the two ends. The CDR3 sequence is 13 residues long. CDR1 and CDR2 from the germline V gene are LNHDA and SQIVND (reference sequence). The CDR3 nucleotides read TGTGCCAGTAGTATGGACAGTAACTATGGCTACACCTTC. It encodes CASSMDSNYGYTF.

The V and J genes are TRBV2 and TRBJ1-5, with D perhaps TRBD1 (6 bases). Per germline, CDR1 SNHLY and CDR2 FYNNEI. The germline V and J ends were trimmed by 3 bases and 4 bases, with 16 bases remaining between them. The CDR3 contains 16 residues. CDR3 DNA sequence: TGTGCCAGCAGTGATCAGGGGCTCGAGTGGAATCAGCCCCAGCATTTT. Amino acid sequence: CASSDQGLEWNQPQHF.

This clone is a singleton in its sample. This chain links TRBV4-2 with TRBJ1-4, with D perhaps TRBD1 (6 bases). In germline, CDR1 is LGHNA, CDR2 YNFKEQ. Trimming stripped 1 base from V and 2 bases from J, with 17 bases between. The CDR3 length is 18 residues. As DNA, the CDR3 is TGTGCCAGCAGCCAAGCGGTAGGGGCGGGGGGCACTAATGAAAAACTGTTTTTT. Its translation is CASSQAVGAGGTNEKLFF.

V usage is TRBV5-5 and J usage is TRBJ1-2; no clear D. There are 14 residues in the CDR3. Between the trimmed V and J ends, which lost 1 base and 0 bases, there was a span of 7 bases. Germline CDR1 reads SGHKS; CDR2 reads YYEKEE (reference sequence). The CDR3 DNA reads as TGTGCCAGCAGCTTGACACAGTCTAACTATGGCTACACCTTC. Its protein product is CASSLTQSNYGYTF.